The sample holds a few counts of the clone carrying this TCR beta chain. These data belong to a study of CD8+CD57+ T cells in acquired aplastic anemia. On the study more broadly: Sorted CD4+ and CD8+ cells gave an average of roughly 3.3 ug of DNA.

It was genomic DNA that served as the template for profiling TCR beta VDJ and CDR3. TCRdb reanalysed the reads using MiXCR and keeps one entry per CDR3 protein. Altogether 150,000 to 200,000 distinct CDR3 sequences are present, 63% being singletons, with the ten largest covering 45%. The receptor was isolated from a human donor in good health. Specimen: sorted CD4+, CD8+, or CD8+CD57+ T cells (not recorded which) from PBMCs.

The CDR3 coding sequence is TGTGCCAGCAGCAGCGGACAGGCAGAGACCCAGTACTTC. Its translation is CASSSGQAETQYF. The genes are TRBV7-8 and TRBJ2-5; 7 positions match TRBD1. This CDR3 contains 13 residues. After removal of 5 bases from V and 4 bases from J, the junction contained 4 bases not matched to a gene. CDR1 SGHVS and CDR2 FQNEAQ come from the germline V gene.